This T cell receptor (beta chain) was profiled in a study of shared clonotypes between healthy human individuals. Sequencing used immunoSEQ multiplex PCR; TCRdb keeps in-frame clones, though not all of them. The sample lists around 690,000 clones, around 90% seen once, with about 34% in the top ten. This CDR3 has 14 amino acids. V shed 3 bases and J shed 5 bases, with 14 bases lying between them. Germline CDR1 is SGHRS and CDR2 is YFSETQ. The sample comprised memory CD8+ T cells from PBMCs. Subset noted: CD45RO+ cells pooled with CCR7-negative TemRA cells. The genes are TRBV5-1 and TRBJ1-1, with a weak D call TRBD1 (5 bases). The sequence derives from a man between 18 and 35 years old in good health. Some clones in this sample may be carry-over from other donors' samples. Here the CDR3 DNA reads TGCGCCAGCAGCTCCAGGGTTTTAGGGACTGAAGCTTTCTTT. This translates into CASSSRVLGTEAFF.